The next 29 T cell receptor beta chains were all read from a single sample in a study of T cells after yellow fever vaccination. Each CDR3 protein gets one entry after TCRdb re-called the 5' RACE reads with MiXCR. Counted here are roughly 320,000 distinct CDR3 sequences, around 10% occurring once; the ten biggest clones make up 3.3%. Sequencing was performed on CD4+ T cells sorted from PBMCs, taken 45 days after the yellow fever booster vaccination. These receptors were taken from a man aged 18-30 years who received the YFV17D yellow fever vaccine.

This clonotype has a count of ten or more. The rearrangement links TRBV18 to TRBJ2-3; D not resolved. V was pared by 0 bases and J by 0 bases, with 10 bases between. Germline CDR1 reads KGHSH; CDR2 reads LQKENI. The CDR3 covers 16 residues. The CDR3: CASSPPRIFSTDTQYF. The DNA for the CDR3 is TGTGCCAGCTCACCACCTAGGATTTTTAGCACAGATACGCAGTATTTT.

This clonotype was picked up many times. V usage is TRBV12-3 or TRBV12-4 and J usage is TRBJ2-7; 11 bases agree with TRBD2. Germline trimming cut 6 bases from V and 4 bases from J; bases unmatched to any gene: 8. This CDR3 contains 15 residues. CDR3 nucleotide sequence: TGTGCCAGCAGGGAAGATGTAGCGGGGGGGTACGAGCAGTACTTC. Amino acid sequence: CASREDVAGGYEQYF.

The CDR3 here is CASSPRAGTGSSPLHF. CDR3 nucleotides: TGTGCCAGCAGCCCCCGGGCCGGGACAGGGAGCTCACCCCTCCACTTT. V is TRBV9 and J is TRBJ1-6; 9 nucleotides align to TRBD1. Germline CDR1 SGDLS, CDR2 YYNGEE. With 4 bases clipped from V and 10 bases from J, the junction kept 12 bases outside the gene matches. The CDR3 spans 16 residues.

The chain couples TRBV14 to TRBJ2-2; D is tentatively TRBD1 or TRBD2 (5 bases each). The V and J ends lost 4 bases and 2 bases respectively, with 14 bases between them. The germline V gene encodes CDR1 SGHDN and CDR2 FVKESK. This CDR3 contains 16 residues. The CDR3 coding sequence is TGTGCCAGCAGCCCAATGGGGGTTCATAACACCGGGGAGCTGTTTTTT. This translates into CASSPMGVHNTGELFF.

V usage is TRBV12-3 or TRBV12-4 and J usage is TRBJ1-3; 8 nucleotides line up with TRBD1. There are 17 residues in the CDR3. Trimming at V came to 1 base and at J to 0 bases, leaving 5 bases not matched to a gene. The CDR3 nucleotides are TGTGCCAGCAGTTTAGTGGCAGGGGGCCCCTCTGGAAACACCATATATTTT. Its translation: CASSLVAGGPSGNTIYF.

The J gene is TRBJ2-7, the V gene TRBV28; 7 bases match TRBD1. V was clipped by 10 bases and J by 5 bases; unmatched bases: 5. The germline CDR1 and CDR2 sequences are MDHEN and SYDVKM. CDR3 length: 11 amino acids. CDR3 region: CATKTGHEQYV. For the CDR3, the DNA is TGTGCCACTAAGACAGGGCACGAGCAGTACGTC.

The rearrangement uses TRBV20-1 and TRBJ2-3, with D possibly being TRBD2 (5 bases). This CDR3 spans 15 amino acids. V was clipped by 2 bases and J by 5 bases, with 17 bases between them. The germline CDR1 and CDR2 sequences are DFQATT and SNEGSKA (reference sequence). CDR3 region: CSARNSRGAGDTQYF. DNA for the CDR3: TGCAGTGCTAGAAACTCCCGCGGCGCGGGAGATACGCAGTATTTT.

Only a few counts were recorded for this clonotype. The CDR3 reads CASSKQLAGTDTQYF. The CDR3, as DNA: TGTGCCAGCAGTAAACAACTAGCCGGCACAGATACGCAGTATTTT. V gene TRBV12-3 or TRBV12-4 combines with J gene TRBJ2-3; the D gene is possibly TRBD2 (6 bases). The CDR3 spans 15 residues. V lost 5 bases to trimming and J lost 1 base, with 13 bases between them.

There are a few counts of this clonotype. The chain combines TRBV10-3 with TRBJ2-5; either TRBD1 or TRBD2 may supply D (5 bases each). The V gene lost 6 bases and the J gene lost 3 bases, with 11 bases spanning the gap. This CDR3 has 13 residues. Germline V lookup: CDR1 ENHRY, CDR2 SYGVKD. The CDR3 sequence is CAISGAVEETQYF. The CDR3 nucleotides are TGTGCCATCAGCGGGGCAGTGGAAGAGACCCAGTACTTC.

Here the CDR3 DNA reads TGCAGTGCAAACAGGGGGCCGTCTTACAATGAGCAGTTCTTC. Encoded protein: CSANRGPSYNEQFF. The V gene is TRBV20-1, the J gene TRBJ2-1; 9 bases agree with TRBD1. Germline V CDR1 and CDR2: DFQATT, SNEGSKA (reference sequence). V was pared by 6 bases and J by 4 bases, with 7 bases of the junction left unmatched. The CDR3 spans 14 residues.

The rearrangement uses TRBV18 and TRBJ1-2; weak D call: TRBD1 (5 bases). This CDR3 comprises 12 residues. V shed 0 bases and J shed 8 bases, with 7 bases lying between them. Germline V lookup: CDR1 KGHSH, CDR2 LQKENI. In nucleotides, the CDR3 is TGTGCCAGCTCACCACCACGGGGGGGCTACACCTTC. This translates into CASSPPRGGYTF.

This clonotype occurred a few times. This rearrangement joins TRBV5-1 to TRBJ2-5; D perhaps matches TRBD1 (5 bases). The germline gives CDR1 SGHRS, CDR2 YFSETQ. This CDR3 has 14 residues. V was trimmed by 4 bases and J by 5 bases, leaving 15 bases between them. CDR3 sequence: CASSPQGSYETQYF. Written as DNA, the CDR3 is TGCGCCAGCAGCCCTCAGGGTAGTTACGAGACCCAGTACTTC.

This clonotype showed up many times. The chain combines TRBV5-1 with TRBJ1-1; D is perhaps TRBD1 (6 bases). The V gene's germline CDR1 is SGHRS and CDR2 YFSETQ. This CDR3 has 15 residues. V shed 2 bases and J shed 5 bases, with 16 bases lying between them. The CDR3 nucleotides are TGCGCCAGCAGCTTACGTACGGGGGCGATGACTGAAGCTTTCTTT. Encoded protein: CASSLRTGAMTEAFF.

The rearrangement links TRBV7-9 to TRBJ1-1; D remains ambiguous. Germline CDR1 SEHNR, CDR2 FQNEAQ (reference sequence). The CDR3 length is 13 residues. V was cut by 5 bases and J by 5 bases, with 12 bases left in between. The CDR3 here is CASSVRTGTEAFF. The DNA for the CDR3 is TGTGCCAGCAGCGTTAGAACCGGGACTGAAGCTTTCTTT.

This clonotype has a count of ten or more. The CDR3 reads CSARGGQEKLFF. The CDR3 DNA follows: TGCAGTGCTAGGGGGGGGCAGGAAAAACTGTTTTTT. The chain has TRBV20-1 and TRBJ1-4; D is perhaps TRBD1 (6 bases). This CDR3 has 12 amino acids. Germline V lookup: CDR1 DFQATT, CDR2 SNEGSKA (reference sequence). Trimming stripped 3 bases from V and 8 bases from J, with 10 bases between.

The gene calls are TRBV7-8 and TRBJ2-1; 10 bases are shared with TRBD2. CDR3 length: 18 residues. Germline V gene lookup returns CDR1 SGHVS and CDR2 FQNEAQ. V lost 1 base and J lost 7; bases outside the gene matches: 13. CDR3: CASSLVGRTSGGGNEQFF. CDR3 in DNA: TGTGCCAGCAGCTTAGTTGGCCGGACTAGCGGCGGGGGGAATGAGCAGTTCTTC.

The CDR3 DNA reads as TGTGCCAGCAGCTACTCACGGGACAGAGCCTATGGCTACACCTTC. It encodes CASSYSRDRAYGYTF. V usage is TRBV5-6 and J usage is TRBJ1-2; TRBD1 matches 7 bases. With V trimmed by 3 bases and J by 4 bases, 9 bases remained unmatched. Germline V gene lookup returns CDR1 SGHDT and CDR2 YYEEEE. The CDR3 is 15 residues long. The full variable domain, rest sourced from reference TRBV5-6 and TRBJ1-2, is DAGVTQSPTHLIKTRGQQVTLRCSPKSGHDTVSWYQQALGQGPQFIFQYYEEEERQRGNFPDRFSGHQFPNYSSELNVNALLLGDSALYLCASSYSRDRAYGYTFGSGTRLTVV.

The chain couples TRBV20-1 to TRBJ1-6, with 8 bases matching TRBD1. The J segment lost 9 bases and the V segment lost 4 bases, leaving 14 bases of the junction unmatched. Germline lookup yields CDR1 DFQATT and CDR2 SNEGSKA (reference sequence). The CDR3 spans 16 residues. The DNA of the CDR3 is TGCAGTGCTAACCGTGACATGGCAGGGGGCAGTTCACCCCTCCACTTT. Translated, it gives CSANRDMAGGSSPLHF.

V usage is TRBV12-5 and J usage is TRBJ2-5, with 7 bases lining up with TRBD2. From germline, CDR1 is LGHNT and CDR2 FRNRAP. The CDR3 extends over 15 amino acids. The junction had 7 bases not matched to a gene; V was cut back by 1 base and J by 5 bases. The CDR3 sequence is CASGLGGTIGETQYF. The CDR3 DNA follows: TGTGCTAGTGGTTTGGGGGGGACTATCGGGGAGACCCAGTACTTC.

This clonotype came up a few times. J is TRBJ1-2 and V is TRBV7-2; no firm D call. The germline V gene has CDR1 SGHTA and CDR2 FQGNSA. Trimming left V 3 bases short and J 6 bases short, with 11 bases between. CDR3 length: 13 residues. The CDR3 loop reads CASSLRRVDGYTF. The CDR3 nucleotides are TGTGCCAGCAGCTTGAGAAGGGTCGATGGCTACACCTTC.

The chain employs TRBV21-1 and TRBJ1-5; the D segment call TRBD1 is taken from the table without a DNA check. TRBV21-1 is designated a pseudogene. The CDR3 is made up of 20 amino acids. The CDR3: CASSAQETGGHDIGNQPQHF. CDR3 nucleotide sequence: TGTGCCAGCAGCGCTCAGGAGACAGGGGGGCATGATATCGGCAATCAGCCCCAGCATTTT.

The rearrangement uses TRBV11-2 and TRBJ1-2; 7 bases agree with TRBD1. V gave up 7 bases and J gave up 7 bases; unmatched junction bases: 3. This CDR3 has 11 residues. The germline V gene has CDR1 SGHAT and CDR2 FQNNGV. The CDR3 spells CASTPGGGYTF. Written as DNA, the CDR3 is TGTGCCAGCACCCCAGGGGGTGGCTACACCTTC.

The chain couples TRBV7-2 to TRBJ1-2; a possible D gene is TRBD1 (5 bases). Germline V gene lookup returns CDR1 SGHTA and CDR2 FQGNSA. The CDR3 spans 14 residues. V lost 5 bases, J lost 4 bases, and 14 bases lay in between. The CDR3 nucleotides are TGTGCCAGCAGCCCCGCGGCCGGGGGCTATGGCTACACCTTC. This translates into CASSPAAGGYGYTF.

This clonotype was found a few times. This chain joins TRBV7-9 and TRBJ2-2, with 8 bases lining up with TRBD1. The CDR3 is 16 residues long. Germline CDR1 reads SEHNR; CDR2 reads FQNEAQ (reference sequence). The junction had 11 bases not matched to a gene; V was cut back by 5 bases and J by 6 bases. The CDR3 nucleotides are TGTGCCAGCAGCACCCGAGACAGGGGACTTGCCGGGGAGCTGTTTTTT. The encoded protein is CASSTRDRGLAGELFF.

This clonotype turned up a few times. This chain connects TRBV11-2 to TRBJ1-1; the match to TRBD1 covers 7 bases. The CDR3 has 14 amino acids. CDR1 is SGHAT, CDR2 FQNNGV, per germline. J gave up 3 bases and V 5 bases, and 6 bases lay outside the gene matches. CDR3 loop: CASSQSRGDTEAFF. The CDR3 region has the DNA TGTGCCAGCAGCCAATCCAGGGGGGACACTGAAGCTTTCTTT.

This clonotype has just a few counts. The CDR3 DNA sequence: TGTGCCATCAGTGAGTCTCTACAACGAGAGGATACGCAGTATTTT. It is translated as CAISESLQREDTQYF. This sequence joins TRBV10-3 and TRBJ2-3; D call uncertain. Germline V gene lookup returns CDR1 ENHRY and CDR2 SYGVKD. V was clipped by 0 bases and J by 6 bases, with 13 bases between them. This CDR3 comprises 15 residues.

Notes on this clonotype: A much larger clone is a single base away; this may be a read error. This rearrangement joins TRBV5-6 to TRBJ1-1; D perhaps matches TRBD1 (5 bases). The V end was cut by 4 bases, the J end by 0 bases, with 7 bases between. The CDR3 length is 13 residues. CDR1 is SGHDT, CDR2 YYEEEE, per germline. This CDR3 reads CASSRGMNTEAFF. Written as DNA, the CDR3 is TGTGCCAGCAGCAGGGGAATGAACACTGAAGCTTTCTTT.

This clonotype was observed many times. CDR3 amino acids: CASRGQGMSEQYV. CDR3 DNA: TGTGCCAGCAGGGGACAGGGGATGTCCGAGCAGTACGTC. The chain recombines TRBV6-6 with TRBJ2-7, with 10 bases matching TRBD1. The CDR3 covers 13 residues. V dropped 6 bases and J dropped 6; count of bases not matched to a gene: 5. Germline V CDR1 and CDR2: MNHNY, SVGAGI (reference sequence).

The chain joins TRBV14 to TRBJ1-1; no firm D call. Germline V gives CDR1 SGHDN, CDR2 FVKESK. The CDR3 runs to 13 residues. Trimming removed 1 base from V and 4 bases from J, with 7 bases in between. The CDR3 coding sequence is TGTGCCAGCAGCCAAGGACGGGTCACTGAAGCTTTCTTT. It encodes CASSQGRVTEAFF.